The 13 T cell receptor beta chains below come from one sample, sequenced in a study of metastatic and nonmetastatic thyroid tumors. All patients were treatment-naive before thyroid surgery. MiXCR was used by TCRdb to re-call the PCR reads. The table lists around 9,000 clones, 20% to 30% of them singletons, with roughly 13% in the top ten. Sequenced sample: adjacent normal tissue. These receptors came from a female donor with papillary thyroid cancer or a benign thyroid nodule (not recorded which). Some clones in this sample may be carry-over from other donors' samples.

In its sample, this clone is medium-sized (0.01 to 0.1%). The chain has TRBV2 and TRBJ1-4; unclear D gene. Germline-derived CDR1 and CDR2 are SNHLY and FYNNEI. Trimming took 3 bases from V and 0 from J, leaving 8 bases between them. The CDR3 sequence is 15 residues long. CDR3 in amino acids: CASSEAVSTNEKLFF. In DNA form, the CDR3 reads TGTGCCAGCAGTGAGGCAGTCTCAACTAATGAAAAACTGTTTTTT.

Sample share makes this clone medium-sized. This chain joins TRBV7-9 and TRBJ1-6; D not resolved. The germline CDR1 and CDR2 sequences are SEHNR and FQNEAQ (reference sequence). This CDR3 is 11 amino acids long. The ends were cut back, 6 bases at V and 12 bases at J, with 9 bases in the middle. CDR3 sequence: CASRNRGPLHF. The CDR3, as DNA: TGTGCCAGCAGAAATCGGGGACCCCTCCACTTT.

This clone is categorized as medium-sized (0.01 to 0.1%). The chain is built from TRBV6-6 and TRBJ2-7; TRBD2 aligns across 9 bases. V lost 0 bases, J lost 3 bases, and 3 bases stayed unmatched. The CDR3 extends over 15 amino acids. Germline CDR1 MNHNY, CDR2 SVGAGI (reference sequence). The DNA for the CDR3 is TGTGCCAGCAGTTACTCGGGTAGCGGGAGCTACGAGCAGTACTTC. Protein sequence: CASSYSGSGSYEQYF.

This clone counts as medium-sized. The genes are TRBV19 and TRBJ2-1; the match to TRBD1 covers 10 bases. V was clipped by 7 bases and J by 3 bases; unmatched bases: 3. Germline V gene lookup returns CDR1 LNHDA and CDR2 SQIVND (reference sequence). CDR3 length: 14 amino acids. The CDR3 is CASMGDRGYNEQFF. The CDR3 DNA reads TGTGCCAGTATGGGGGACAGGGGCTACAATGAGCAGTTCTTC.

The chain has TRBV20-1 and TRBJ1-1, with TRBD1 identical over 10 bases. This CDR3 has 16 amino acids. CDR1 and CDR2 from the germline V gene are DFQATT and SNEGSKA (reference sequence). With 3 bases clipped from V and 4 bases from J, the junction kept 11 bases outside the gene matches. The CDR3 DNA is TGCAGTGCTAGTGAGCTTGGGACAGGGGATTTCACTGAAGCTTTCTTT. It encodes CSASELGTGDFTEAFF.

This clone was recorded a few times. The chain employs TRBV20-1 and TRBJ2-2; 10 bases align to TRBD2. J was trimmed by 4 bases and V by 5 bases; bases with no gene match: 4. Germline V gives CDR1 DFQATT, CDR2 SNEGSKA (reference sequence). The CDR3 has 14 residues. The CDR3 sequence is CSALSGGGTGELFF. In DNA, the CDR3 is TGCAGTGCTCTAAGCGGGGGGGGCACCGGGGAGCTGTTTTTT.

This clone was seen just once. This sequence joins TRBV13 and TRBJ2-3, with D tentatively TRBD1 or TRBD2 (9 bases each). The CDR3 loop spans 19 amino acids. Germline CDR1 and CDR2: PRHDT and FYEKMQ (reference sequence). V lost 6 bases and J 3 bases, leaving 28 bases between the germline ends. In nucleotides, the CDR3 is TGTGCCAGCAGAAAACAGGGGGCCGGAGCGGGAGGTTGTACAGATACGCAGTATTTT. It translates to CASRKQGAGAGGCTDTQYF.

The rearrangement joins TRBV12-3 or TRBV12-4 to TRBJ2-7; 10 bases map to TRBD2. CDR3 size: 14 residues. Trimming took 3 bases from V and 3 from J; bases not matched to a gene: 2. CDR3 in DNA: TGTGCCAGCAGTTTCCGGACTAGCGGCTACGAGCAGTACTTC. Amino acid sequence: CASSFRTSGYEQYF.

This clone was found a few times. Without the conserved terminal phenylalanine or tryptophan, this CDR3 likely stems from a read error. The chain uses TRBV27 and TRBJ2-7; TRBD1 matches 10 bases. Germline lookup yields CDR1 MNHEY and CDR2 SMNVEV (reference sequence). CDR3 size: 17 residues. V was clipped by 6 bases and J by 0 bases; unmatched bases: 11. The CDR3 DNA reads TGTGCCAGCAGGGCGTGGTCTGGGACAGGGGACTCCTACGAGCAGTACTGC. It specifies CASRAWSGTGDSYEQYC.

In its sample, this clone ranks as medium-sized (0.01 to 0.1%). V is TRBV6-1 and J is TRBJ1-2, with no clear D. The germline V and J ends were trimmed by 5 bases and 6 bases, with 13 bases remaining between them. Per germline, CDR1 MNHNS and CDR2 SASEGT. This CDR3 is built from 13 residues. This chain's CDR3 is CASSSGVLNGYTF. Written as DNA, the CDR3 is TGTGCCAGCAGTTCAGGAGTCCTCAATGGCTACACCTTC.

The rearrangement uses TRBV6-1 and TRBJ2-3, with TRBD2 identical over 8 bases. J lost 5 bases, V lost 2 bases, and 6 bases had no gene match. This CDR3 comprises 15 residues. CDR1 MNHNS and CDR2 SASEGT come from the germline V gene. CDR3 nucleotide sequence: TGTGCCAGCAGTGAAACGTGGCTAGCGGGAGATACGCAGTATTTT. Its protein product is CASSETWLAGDTQYF.

This chain uses TRBV6-2 or TRBV6-3 with TRBJ2-6, with TRBD2 matching 8 bases. V was pared by 10 bases and J by 18 bases, with 29 bases of the junction left unmatched. Germline V gene sequence: CDR1 MNHEY, CDR2 SVGEGT. The CDR3 is 17 amino acids. The CDR3 region has the DNA TGTGCCAACGGGGGGGACCTTTCCCTCTCTGGGGCCAACGTCAAGACTTTC. It encodes CANGGDLSLSGANVKTF.

This chain joins TRBV27 and TRBJ2-3; 12 bases fit TRBD2. The germline V gene encodes CDR1 MNHEY and CDR2 SMNVEV (reference sequence). J was trimmed by 5 bases and V by 5 bases; bases with no gene match: 8. The CDR3 totals 16 residues. This CDR3 reads CASSNRLAGAEDTQYF. CDR3 nucleotides: TGTGCCAGCAGTAACCGACTAGCGGGAGCGGAAGATACGCAGTATTTT.